The entry below gives a single T cell receptor beta chain sequence along with its context. What it binds is unknown. The entry originates in a study of cytomegalovirus exposure and HLA in healthy donors. Across the whole study: The study's early data release held about 80 million unique TCRs from HLA-typed donors.

Amplification used 60 Vbeta primers and 13 Jbeta primers. Data came from immunoSEQ multiplex PCR; TCRdb stores just in-frame clones and leaves some out. The sample lists 100,000 to 150,000 clones, 55% to 75% occurring once. Study-level findings and limits: Further analysis was carried out later, and it showed several of the most significant clusters appearing linked to common viral pathogens. Reportedly, diagnosis of cytomegalovirus status by the classifier showed high specificity and sensitivity. HLA alleles were associated with fewer than 20,000 TCR beta sequences in a later analysis at 0.05 false discovery rate.

The receptor was derived from a man between 25 and 39 years old in good health and CMV-seronegative. Sequenced input: PBMCs.

The CDR3 protein is CASRVRDSWYQETQYF. The CDR3 region has the DNA TGTGCCAGCAGGGTAAGGGACAGCTGGTACCAAGAGACCCAGTACTTC. This chain joins TRBV6-6 and TRBJ2-5; 7 bases are a match to TRBD1. Per germline, CDR1 MNHNY and CDR2 SVGAGI (reference sequence). The CDR3 has 16 residues. The ends lost 6 bases at V and 0 bases at J; junction bases unmatched: 10.